The entry below gives a single T cell receptor (beta chain) sequence along with its context. The antigen this receptor binds is unknown. No per-base quality is available; no much larger clone lies one base away. This entry belongs to a study of cytotoxic CD8 clonotypes in ibrutinib-treated CLL (dated by TCRdb to the early 2020s). For the wider study: In this cohort, over 14 patients were treatment-naive and about a dozen were relapsed/refractory, while under 18 had unmutated IGHV. Responses were partial in 24 patients and complete in 2; after median 68 months follow-up, about 14 stayed in remission and about twelve progressed. The response samples were drawn at a median of around eleven months into treatment, with a range of roughly 6 to 40 months. On average, each sample yielded 255,043 productive templates and 94,082 productive rearrangements. Longitudinal samples were obtainable from about 30% of the roughly 90 participants in the trial. Cryopreserved peripheral blood mononuclear cells were collected before treatment, at response, and at either disease progression or sustained remission. Every sample from remission and from progressive disease was obtained while the patients were still on ibrutinib. Study-level results and caveats: Public clonotypes were rare and either shrank or stayed stable during treatment, and the rise in clonality at ibrutinib response reflected expansion of private clonotypes. Sustained-remission and progressing patients did not have matched sampling times, and lymph node repertoires were not examined. Baseline clonality was found to be higher than that of age-matched healthy donors and was strongly correlated with circulating CD8+ T-cell counts. An increase in clonality was observed at ibrutinib response, with clonality remaining stable during sustained remission and falling back toward baseline at progression.

A MiSeq instrument was used for deep resolution sequencing, which targeted depths ranging from 1 in 1 million up to 1 in 200,000 T cells, with coverage averaging 10x for each clonotype. TCR beta libraries were generated with the immunoSEQ hsTCRB Kit. In the paper's pipeline: Data were analyzed with ImmunoSEQ Data Assistant and ImmunoSEQ Analyzer, with V, D and J genes assigned per IMGT definitions. Clonality, which ranges from 0 to 1, was calculated by subtracting the normalized Shannon entropy of productive rearrangement frequencies from one. Only overrepresented clonotypes making up at least 0.05% of each patient's repertoire were included in the public clonotype analysis. Fewer than 15 repertoires from age-matched healthy donors, obtained from immuneACCESS, served as clonality controls. TCRdb took this table from immuneACCESS and kept in-frame rearrangements with V and J called. Such tables lack part of the clones; where checked against another copy, unresolved V genes explain under half of the gap, and the rest is unexplained. V and J calls and clone size come straight from that table; D and trimming were deduced from the DNA. Present in this sample are hundreds of thousands of clones, roughly 71% of which were seen just once. The ten largest clones take up about 6.7% of the sample.

The CDR3, from cysteine to phenylalanine, totals 17 residues. The sequence is cut down to CDR3 DNA, 51 bases in frame from base 1. V trim: 0 bases; J trim: 6 bases; unmatched bases: 12. In the germline V gene, CDR1 corresponds to SGHRS and CDR2 to YFSETQ. For TCR beta library preparation, around 2 micrograms of genomic DNA were isolated from cryopreserved PBMCs. Longitudinal blood samples from CLL patients receiving ibrutinib monotherapy were subjected to high-throughput TCR beta sequencing. The patients took part in an open-label, single-center phase 2 trial of ibrutinib monotherapy. This specimen consisted of PBMCs, obtained after 36 months of ibrutinib treatment. Here the chain combines TRBV5-1 and TRBJ1-5; the junction holds 7 bases that match TRBD1. This clonotype was sampled from a human donor with chronic lymphocytic leukemia. In nucleotides, the sequence is TGCGCCAGCAGCTTGGGTCTAGCTGGCCAGGGGGGTCAGCCCCAGCATTTT. The encoded protein is CASSLGLAGQGGQPQHF.